The present T cell receptor (beta chain) was sequenced within a study of control samples from healthy donors and cancer patients. The table came from immunoSEQ multiplex PCR; TCRdb's copy has only in-frame clones and leaves some out. The sample yields about 84,000 clones, 91% seen once. This CDR3 spans 13 amino acids. CDR1 and CDR2 (germline): MNHNY, SVGAGI (reference sequence). Deletions cut 0 bases from V and 7 bases from J, with 9 bases between. The TCR originated in a man aged 25-45 years in good health. The J gene is TRBJ1-2, the V gene TRBV6-6; the D is unclear. The sequenced sample consisted of blood. CDR3 in amino acids: CASSYSSRGGYTF. The CDR3 DNA reads TGTGCCAGCAGTTACTCGTCCCGTGGTGGCTACACCTTC.